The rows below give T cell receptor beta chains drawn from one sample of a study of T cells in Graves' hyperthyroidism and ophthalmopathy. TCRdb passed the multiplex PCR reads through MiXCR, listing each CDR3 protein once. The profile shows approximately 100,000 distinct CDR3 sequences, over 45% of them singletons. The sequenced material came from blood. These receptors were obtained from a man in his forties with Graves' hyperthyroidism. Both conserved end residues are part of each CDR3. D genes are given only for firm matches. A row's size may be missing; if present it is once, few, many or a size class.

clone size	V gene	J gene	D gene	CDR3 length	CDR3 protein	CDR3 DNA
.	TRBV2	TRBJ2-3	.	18	CASSGGGGPWGIGDTQYF	TGTGCCAGCAGTGGAGGAGGGGGGCCCTGGGGTATCGGAGATACGCAGTATTTT
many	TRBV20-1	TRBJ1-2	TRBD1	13	CSVPGTGSYGYTF	TGCAGTGTTCCCGGGACAGGGTCCTATGGCTACACCTTC
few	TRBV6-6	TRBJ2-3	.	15	CASSDSNLRTDTQYF	TGTGCCAGCAGCGACAGTAATCTGCGCACAGATACGCAGTATTTT
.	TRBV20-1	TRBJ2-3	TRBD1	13	CSARTGVADTQYF	TGCAGCGCCAGGACAGGGGTCGCAGATACGCAGTATTTT
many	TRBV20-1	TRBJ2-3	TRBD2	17	CSARDSASGGSTDTQYF	TGCAGTGCTAGAGATTCGGCTAGCGGGGGAAGCACAGATACGCAGTATTTT
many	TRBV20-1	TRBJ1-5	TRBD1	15	CSARSDRGRDQPQHF	TGCAGTGCTAGATCGGACAGGGGGCGCGATCAGCCCCAGCATTTT
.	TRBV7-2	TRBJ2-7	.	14	CASDPGLERGKQYF	TGTGCCAGCGACCCGGGACTGGAGAGGGGGAAGCAGTACTTC
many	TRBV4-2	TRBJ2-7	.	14	CARDPRRRTYEQYF	TGTGCCAGGGATCCCAGGCGTAGAACCTACGAGCAGTACTTC
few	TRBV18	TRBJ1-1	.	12	CASSPGVAEAFF	TGTGCCAGCTCACCGGGTGTAGCTGAAGCTTTCTTT
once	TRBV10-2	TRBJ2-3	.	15	CASSESGARTDTQYF	TGCGCCAGCAGTGAGTCCGGGGCCCGCACAGATACGCAGTATTTT
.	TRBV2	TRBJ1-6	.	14	CASRTSLVNSPLHF	TGTGCCAGCAGGACGTCTTTGGTTAATTCACCCCTCCACTTT
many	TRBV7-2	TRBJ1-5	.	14	CASSFTQGYQPQHF	TGTGCCAGCAGCTTTACACAGGGATATCAGCCCCAGCATTTT
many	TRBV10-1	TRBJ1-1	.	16	CASIRRERGMNTEAFF	TGCGCCAGCATACGGAGGGAAAGAGGCATGAACACTGAAGCTTTCTTT
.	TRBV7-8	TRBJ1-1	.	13	CASSLRGVIEALF	TGTGCCAGCAGCTTACGGGGTGTCATTGAAGCTCTCTTT
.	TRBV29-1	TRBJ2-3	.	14	CSSGGQGLGDTQYF	TGCAGCTCGGGAGGTCAGGGGCTCGGAGATACGCAGTATTTT
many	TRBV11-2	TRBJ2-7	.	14	CASSLGLALYEQYF	TGTGCCAGCAGCTTAGGGCTAGCGCTCTACGAGCAGTACTTC
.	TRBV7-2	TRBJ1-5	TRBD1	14	CASSLVGTGQPQHF	TGTGCCAGCAGCTTAGTGGGGACAGGACAGCCCCAGCATTTT
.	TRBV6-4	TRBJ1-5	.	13	CASSEASNQPQHF	TGTGCCAGCAGTGAAGCTAGCAATCAGCCCCAGCATTTT
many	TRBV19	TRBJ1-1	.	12	CASTRGVTEAFF	TGTGCCAGTACACGAGGGGTCACTGAAGCTTTCTTT
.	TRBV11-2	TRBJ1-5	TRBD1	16	CASSLTGGQGGQPQHF	TGTGCCAGCAGCTTAACAGGGGGACAGGGGGGACAGCCCCAGCATTTT